Each of the 2 T cell receptor beta chains below was sequenced from the same sample in a study of T cells after posttransplantation cyclophosphamide. Sequencing used immunoSEQ multiplex PCR; TCRdb keeps in-frame clones, though not all of them. The sample gives about 8,000 clones, 75% to 95% of which show up once; about 3.9% is in the top ten. The sequencing sample was made of CD4+ T cells sorted from blood. The receptors derive from a woman aged 45-60 years in good health and a related stem cell transplant donor.

This clone was detected only once. This chain joins TRBV5-1 and TRBJ2-3; TRBD2 aligns across 10 bases. The J segment lost 1 base and the V segment lost 5 bases, leaving 4 bases of the junction unmatched. The CDR3 extends over 15 amino acids. CDR1 and CDR2 (germline): SGHRS, YFSETQ. This chain's CDR3 is CASSSSGSGTDTQYF. The CDR3 nucleotides read TGCGCCAGCAGTTCTAGCGGGAGTGGCACAGATACGCAGTATTTT.

The J gene is TRBJ2-6, the V gene TRBV30; a weak D match, TRBD1 (6 bases). V dropped 2 bases and J dropped 4 bases, with 9 bases sitting between them. The V gene's germline CDR1 is GTSNPN and CDR2 SVGIG (reference sequence). The CDR3 loop spans 14 amino acids. The CDR3 sequence: CAWSTGSGANVLTF. The DNA for the CDR3 is TGTGCCTGGAGTACAGGGTCAGGGGCCAACGTCCTGACTTTC. Using reference TRBV30 and TRBJ2-6 for the parts outside the CDR3, the full variable domain is SQTIHQWPATLVQPVGSPLSLECTVEGTSNPNLYWYRQAAGRGLQLLFYSVGIGQISSEVPQNLSASRPQDRQFILSSKKLLLSDSGFYLCAWSTGSGANVLTFGAGSRLTVL.